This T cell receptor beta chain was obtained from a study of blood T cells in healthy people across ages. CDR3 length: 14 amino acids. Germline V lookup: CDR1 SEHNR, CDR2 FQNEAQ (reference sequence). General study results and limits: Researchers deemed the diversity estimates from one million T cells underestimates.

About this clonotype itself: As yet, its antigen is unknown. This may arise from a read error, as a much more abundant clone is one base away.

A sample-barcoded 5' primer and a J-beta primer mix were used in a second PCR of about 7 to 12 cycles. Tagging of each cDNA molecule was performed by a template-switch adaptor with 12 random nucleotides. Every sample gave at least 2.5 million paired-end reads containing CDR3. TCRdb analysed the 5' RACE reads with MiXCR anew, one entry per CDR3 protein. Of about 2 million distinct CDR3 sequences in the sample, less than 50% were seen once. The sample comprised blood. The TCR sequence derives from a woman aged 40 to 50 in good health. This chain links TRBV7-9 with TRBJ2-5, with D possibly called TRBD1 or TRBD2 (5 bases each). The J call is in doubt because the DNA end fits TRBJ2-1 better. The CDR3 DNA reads TGTGCCAGCAGCCCTACAGGACTCCAAGAGACCCAGTTCTTC. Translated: CASSPTGLQETQFF.